Reported below is one TCR beta chain. The antigen is undetermined. Time point defined: patch test 1, 2 weeks after DPC sensitization. Treatment given: therapeutic diphenylcyclopropenone sensitization with weekly scalp DPC. The CDR3 has 12 amino acids. Between the trimmed V and J ends, which lost 9 bases and 8 bases, there was a span of 14 bases. Germline lookup yields CDR1 SNHLY and CDR2 FYNNEI. This sample is drawn from a study of human T cells and chemical hapten exposure. Regarding the study as a whole: With DPC sensitization, TCRs exceeding 1 in 1000 frequency showed no change.

The library labeled individual cDNA molecules by adding unique molecular identifiers to them. Per the study methods: Per-sample TCR counts ranged from about 23,224 to 690,600, median about 98,000. Each CDR3 protein is one row after TCRdb ran MiXCR on the RACE reads. Clone size and V and J calls follow TCRdb, not the original study. The sample has more than 65,000 distinct CDR3 sequences, under 13% seen once. The chain is built from TRBV2 and TRBJ2-1; D is uncertain. This receptor was obtained from a woman aged 45 to 65 with alopecia areata. Some clones in this sample may be carry-over from other donors' samples. Sequences were derived from whole blood, sampled in connection with sensitization to the hapten diphenylcyclopropenone (DPC). The CDR3 DNA reads TGTGCCAGGGGCCGATCCGTACATGAGCAGTTCTTC. This codes for CARGRSVHEQFF.